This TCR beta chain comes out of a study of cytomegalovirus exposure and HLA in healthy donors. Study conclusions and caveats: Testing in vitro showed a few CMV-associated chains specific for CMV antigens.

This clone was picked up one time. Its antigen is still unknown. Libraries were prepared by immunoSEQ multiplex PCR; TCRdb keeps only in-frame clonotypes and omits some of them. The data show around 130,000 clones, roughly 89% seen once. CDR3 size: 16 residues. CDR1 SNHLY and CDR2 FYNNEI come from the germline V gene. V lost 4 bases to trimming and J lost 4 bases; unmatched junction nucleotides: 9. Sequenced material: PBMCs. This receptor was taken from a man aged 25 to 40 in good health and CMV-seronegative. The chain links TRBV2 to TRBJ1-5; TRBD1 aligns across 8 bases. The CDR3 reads CASSGTQGALNQPQHF. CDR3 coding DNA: TGTGCCAGCAGTGGTACCCAGGGGGCACTAAATCAGCCCCAGCATTTT.